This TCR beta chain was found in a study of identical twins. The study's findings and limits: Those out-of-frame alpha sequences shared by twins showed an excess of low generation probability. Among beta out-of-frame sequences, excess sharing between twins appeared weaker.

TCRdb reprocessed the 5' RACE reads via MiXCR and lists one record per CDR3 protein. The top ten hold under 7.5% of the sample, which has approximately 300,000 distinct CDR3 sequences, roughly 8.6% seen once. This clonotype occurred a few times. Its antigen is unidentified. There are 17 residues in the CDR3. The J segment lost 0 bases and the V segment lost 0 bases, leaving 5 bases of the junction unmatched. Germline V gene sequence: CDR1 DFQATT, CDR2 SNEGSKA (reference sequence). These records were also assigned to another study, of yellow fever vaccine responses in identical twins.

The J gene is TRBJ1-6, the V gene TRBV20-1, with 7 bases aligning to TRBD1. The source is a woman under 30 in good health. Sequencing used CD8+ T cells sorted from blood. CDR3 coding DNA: TGCAGTGCTAGAGATTTTGGGACAGTCTCCTATAATTCACCCCTCCACTTT. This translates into CSARDFGTVSYNSPLHF.